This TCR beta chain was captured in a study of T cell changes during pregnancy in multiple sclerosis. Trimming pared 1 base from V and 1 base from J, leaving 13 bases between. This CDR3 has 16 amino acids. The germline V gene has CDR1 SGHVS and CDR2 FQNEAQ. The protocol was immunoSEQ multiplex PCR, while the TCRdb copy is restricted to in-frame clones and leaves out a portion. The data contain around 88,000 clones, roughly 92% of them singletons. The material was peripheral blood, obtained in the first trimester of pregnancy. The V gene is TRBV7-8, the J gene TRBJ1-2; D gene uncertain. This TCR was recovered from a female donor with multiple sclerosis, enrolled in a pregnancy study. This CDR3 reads CASSLVGGVVNYGYTF. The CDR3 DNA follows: TGTGCCAGCAGCTTAGTAGGCGGGGTAGTTAACTATGGCTACACCTTC.